These 14 T cell receptor beta chains were sequenced from one sample in a study of blood T cell repertoires in COVID-19. Here immunoSEQ multiplex PCR was the method, and the copy in TCRdb shows in-frame clones only, minus some. The sample carries tens of thousands of clones, approximately 88% recorded once. Sample: peripheral blood. These TCRs come from a woman in her 70s with acute or convalescent COVID-19.

The V gene is TRBV18, the J gene TRBJ2-2; no definite D call. Trimming pared 0 bases from V and 6 bases from J, leaving 8 bases between. The CDR3 has 14 residues. Germline loops: CDR1 KGHSH, CDR2 LQKENI. The CDR3 DNA reads TGTGCCAGCTCACCACCCGGGTACGCCGGGGAGCTGTTTTTT. Translated, it gives CASSPPGYAGELFF.

CDR3: CASSLETGLGTEAFF. For the CDR3, the DNA is TGTGCCAGCAGCCTTGAGACAGGGTTGGGCACTGAAGCTTTCTTT. J is TRBJ1-1 and V is TRBV7-2; 7 bases line up with TRBD1. The CDR3 runs 15 residues. The J segment lost 4 bases and the V segment lost 5 bases, leaving 10 bases of the junction unmatched. Germline assignment: CDR1 SGHTA and CDR2 FQGNSA.

This chain uses TRBV21-1 with TRBJ2-2; the table's D gene call, TRBD2, was not cross checked with the DNA. TRBV21-1 is a pseudogene locus. This CDR3 has 18 amino acids. CDR3 in amino acids: CASSKGRYRGSNTGELFF. CDR3 DNA: TGTGCCAGCAGCAAAGGTAGGTATCGGGGTTCGAACACCGGGGAGCTGTTTTTT.

The table lists this clone with a few counts. This rearrangement joins TRBV7-8 to TRBJ1-3; weak D call: TRBD1 (5 bases). The CDR3 is 15 amino acids. Between the trimmed V and J ends, which lost 1 base and 4 bases, there was a span of 11 bases. Germline V lookup: CDR1 SGHVS, CDR2 FQNEAQ. CDR3 region: CASSLVRTTGNTIYF. In nucleotides, the CDR3 is TGTGCCAGCAGCTTAGTCAGGACAACAGGAAACACCATATATTTT.

The V gene is TRBV11-2, the J gene TRBJ2-1; 7 bases are a match to TRBD1. The CDR3 spans 13 residues. The V gene's germline CDR1 is SGHAT and CDR2 FQNNGV. V lost 5 bases to trimming and J lost 6 bases; unmatched junction nucleotides: 4. The CDR3 sequence is CASSIGQVNEQFF. CDR3 nucleotides: TGTGCCAGCAGCATTGGACAGGTCAATGAGCAGTTCTTC.

V usage is TRBV27 and J usage is TRBJ2-2, with a weak D call TRBD1 (5 bases). The CDR3 loop spans 17 amino acids. The V and J ends lost 2 bases and 3 bases respectively, with 16 bases between them. Germline CDR1 is MNHEY and CDR2 is SMNVEV (reference sequence). This chain's CDR3 is CASSLSFSRADTGELFF. The CDR3 DNA sequence: TGTGCCAGCAGTTTAAGTTTCTCCAGGGCCGACACCGGGGAGCTGTTTTTT.

V gene TRBV9 combines with J gene TRBJ2-7, with TRBD2 matching over 8 bases. The V gene end was trimmed by 3 bases and the J gene end by 1 base; junction bases not matched to a gene: 6. The CDR3 sequence is 15 residues long. CDR1 is SGDLS and CDR2 is YYNGEE in the germline V gene. The DNA of the CDR3 is TGTGCCAGCAGCGAGCGGGGGCGTGGATCCTACGAGCAGTACGTC. Translation gives CASSERGRGSYEQYV.

The chain employs TRBV19 and TRBJ2-7; 9 bases line up with TRBD1. Germline V lookup: CDR1 LNHDA, CDR2 SQIVND (reference sequence). With V trimmed by 4 bases and J by 5 bases, 12 bases remained unmatched. The CDR3 has 16 amino acids. CDR3 loop: CASSNTGTGSLHEQYV. DNA of the CDR3: TGTGCCAGTAGTAATACCGGGACAGGGTCGCTTCACGAGCAGTACGTC.

The CDR3 sequence: CASSQVADTQYF. The DNA for the CDR3 is TGTGCCAGCAGCCAAGTAGCCGACACGCAGTATTTT. The chain employs TRBV6-6 and TRBJ2-3, with D hard to call. This CDR3 region has 12 residues. Trimming removed 6 bases from V and 9 bases from J, with 13 bases in between. Germline V gene lookup returns CDR1 MNHNY and CDR2 SVGAGI (reference sequence).

This CDR3 is CSAKTGYGYTF. The CDR3 nucleotides are TGCAGTGCCAAGACAGGATATGGCTACACCTTC. J is TRBJ1-2 and V is TRBV20-1, with D perhaps TRBD1 (6 bases). Germline CDR1 and CDR2: DFQATT and SNEGSKA (reference sequence). CDR3 size: 11 residues. V was trimmed by 6 bases and J by 5 bases, leaving 10 bases between them.

The chain couples TRBV6-5 to TRBJ2-7, with 12 bases fitting TRBD2. From germline, CDR1 is MNHEY and CDR2 SVGAGI. The CDR3 loop spans 15 amino acids. Trimming took 6 bases from V and 2 from J; bases not matched to a gene: 5. CDR3 DNA: TGTGCCAGCAGCCAACTAGCGGGAGGCCCCTACGAGCAGTACGTC. Protein product: CASSQLAGGPYEQYV.

The chain combines TRBV6-6 with TRBJ1-3, with no clear D. This CDR3 has 16 residues. With 1 base removed from V and 0 bases from J, the gap between germline ends came to 10 bases. Germline V gene sequence: CDR1 MNHNY, CDR2 SVGAGI (reference sequence). In DNA, the CDR3 is TGTGCCAGCAGTTACTTCGAAACGCGCTCTGGAAACACCATATATTTT. It translates to CASSYFETRSGNTIYF.

This chain links TRBV6-2 or TRBV6-3 with TRBJ2-3; 9 bases fit TRBD2. The CDR3 extends over 16 amino acids. J gave up 2 bases and V 3 bases, and 6 bases lay outside the gene matches. Germline-derived CDR1 and CDR2 are MNHEY and SVGEGT. The CDR3 DNA reads as TGTGCCAGCAGTTATGACGCGGGAGGGCCCACAGATACGCAGTATTTT. Encoded protein: CASSYDAGGPTDTQYF.

The rearrangement joins TRBV15 to TRBJ1-2; TRBD1 matches at 10 bases. J lost 4 bases, V lost 4 bases, and 3 bases had no gene match. This CDR3 is 14 amino acids long. Germline CDR1 and CDR2: LNHNV and YYDKDF (reference sequence). The chain's CDR3 is CATSIGTGVYGYTF. The CDR3 bases are TGTGCCACCAGCATCGGGACAGGGGTCTATGGCTACACCTTC.